This T cell receptor beta chain derives from a study of control samples from healthy donors and cancer patients. Germline V CDR1 and CDR2: MDHEN, SYDVKM. The CDR3 covers 15 residues. V gave up 6 bases and J gave up 6 bases, with 18 bases separating them. Sequencing used immunoSEQ multiplex PCR; TCRdb keeps in-frame clones, though not all of them. The sample lists tens of thousands of clones; approximately 87% were seen once. This chain joins TRBV28 and TRBJ2-1; a possible D gene is TRBD2 (5 bases). This receptor was obtained from a woman aged 55-70 years with lung cancer. Sequenced input: PBMCs. The CDR3 sequence: CASRPLSDSSNEQFF. DNA for the CDR3: TGTGCCAGCAGACCCCTTAGCGACTCCAGCAATGAGCAGTTCTTC.